This TCR beta chain was found in a study of regulatory T cells in long-lasting Graves disease. There are a few counts of this clonotype. Its antigen is undetermined. Specified time point: persistent/refractory GD, antithyroid drugs over 5 years with positive TRAb. PBMC-derived RNA was used for the TCR library. Study results and caveats: Researchers reported studying only peripheral blood, not thyroid tissue.

Construction of TCR beta libraries relied on iRepertoire HTBI primers and on Arm-PCR targeting CDR3 regions. TCRdb redid the calling of the multiplex PCR reads with MiXCR, one entry per CDR3 protein. The sample has approximately 290,000 distinct CDR3 sequences, around 23% seen once. The CDR3 is 14 amino acids. Trimming removed 5 bases from V and 2 bases from J, with 12 bases in between. Germline CDR1 reads LNHNV; CDR2 reads YYDKDF (reference sequence). This clonotype was sampled from a female donor with Graves disease. The chain has TRBV15 and TRBJ2-5; a weak D match, TRBD1 (6 bases). The source was peripheral blood mononuclear cells (PBMCs), collected when the disease was refractory, from a patient treated with antithyroid drugs. CDR3: CATSGRTAQETQYF. The DNA of the CDR3 is TGTGCCACCAGCGGCCGGACAGCTCAAGAGACCCAGTACTTC. Full variable domain (missing parts from reference TRBV15 and TRBJ2-5): DAMVIQNPRYQVTQFGKPVTLSCSQTLNHNVMYWYQQKSSQAPKLLFHYYDKDFNNEADTPDNFQSRRPNTSFCFLDIRSPGLGDTAMYLCATSGRTAQETQYFGPGTRLLVL.